The rows below give T cell receptor beta chains drawn from one sample of a study of blood T cells in healthy people across ages. MiXCR, run by TCRdb on the 5' RACE reads, gives a single entry per CDR3 protein. This sample has hundreds of thousands of distinct CDR3 sequences; around 43% occur once, and the top ten carry around 30%. Sequencing was performed on blood. The receptors here all came from an elderly man in good health. Both conserved end residues are part of each CDR3. D genes are given only for firm matches. The listing skips clone size in some rows; elsewhere it reads once, few, many or a size class.

TRBJ2-1,.,.,TRBV29-1,CSAQTDTEEQFF,TGCAGCGCTCAGACGGATACAGAGGAGCAGTTCTTC
TRBJ2-3,.,.,TRBV5-1,CASSLLASTTDTQYF,TGCGCCAGCAGCTTGCTTGCGAGCACCACAGATACGCAGTATTTT
TRBJ2-3,.,.,TRBV12-3/TRBV12-4,CASNRRSTADTQYF,TGTGCCAGCAACCGACGGAGCACCGCAGATACGCAGTATTTT
TRBJ1-2,.,TRBD1,TRBV20-1,CSAAGQGRSNYGYTF,TGCAGTGCCGCTGGACAGGGAAGATCAAACTATGGCTACACCTTC
TRBJ2-7,once,.,TRBV4-1,CASSQDTAFCEQYF,TGCGCCAGCAGCCAAGATACAGCCTTCTGCGAGCAGTACTTC
TRBJ2-7,.,.,TRBV6-1,CASSDRVYEQYF,TGTGCCAGCAGTGACAGGGTTTACGAGCAGTACTTC
TRBJ2-1,.,.,TRBV9,CASSATTGNRQGFKNEQFF,TGTGCCAGCAGCGCCACCACGGGCAACAGGCAGGGATTTAAAAATGAGCAGTTCTTC
TRBJ2-2,.,.,TRBV6-5,CASRRDIAGELFF,TGTGCCAGCAGGCGGGACATTGCCGGGGAGCTGTTTTTT
TRBJ2-3,many,.,TRBV29-1,CSVDAGESGTDTQYF,TGCAGCGTAGATGCAGGGGAATCTGGTACAGATACGCAGTATTTT
TRBJ2-3,few,.,TRBV7-2,CASTPGYSSTDTQYF,TGTGCCAGCACCCCAGGGTATTCTAGCACAGATACGCAGTATTTT
TRBJ1-1,many,.,TRBV15,CATSRAFRTPEAFF,TGTGCCACCAGCAGAGCCTTTAGAACCCCTGAAGCTTTCTTT
TRBJ1-2,few,.,TRBV3-1,CASRDGNYGYTF,TGTGCCAGCAGGGACGGCAACTATGGCTACACCTTC
TRBJ2-6,few,.,TRBV7-2,CASSLRASSSLGANVLTF,TGTGCCAGCAGCTTACGGGCTAGCAGTTCGTTAGGGGCCAACGTCCTGACTTTC
TRBJ2-3,.,TRBD1,TRBV20-1,CSATDRTGRGDTQYF,TGCAGTGCTACGGATAGGACAGGGAGAGGAGATACGCAGTATTTT
TRBJ2-7,.,.,TRBV4-3,CASSRDVSSYEQYF,TGCGCCAGCAGCCGGGACGTTAGCTCCTACGAGCAGTACTTC
TRBJ2-7,.,TRBD2,TRBV20-1,CSASQSTSGNDEQYF,TGCAGTGCTAGTCAGTCGACTAGCGGGAACGACGAGCAGTACTTC
TRBJ2-3,.,.,TRBV9,CASSVEQDTDTQYF,TGTGCCAGCAGCGTAGAGCAAGACACAGATACGCAGTATTTT
TRBJ2-7,.,.,TRBV12-3/TRBV12-4,CASSSKGRGPGGEQYF,TGTGCCAGCAGTTCGAAGGGGAGGGGGCCTGGCGGCGAGCAGTACTTC
TRBJ2-3,few,TRBD1,TRBV11-2,CASSLRTGAADTQYF,TGTGCCAGCAGCTTGAGGACAGGGGCAGCAGATACGCAGTATTTT
TRBJ1-2,many,.,TRBV6-5,CASSLRVTGGYTF,TGTGCCAGCAGTCTACGGGTGACGGGTGGCTACACCTTC
TRBJ2-7,.,.,TRBV6-6,CASSYSSLNQYF,TGTGCCAGCAGTTACTCGAGCCTTAACCAGTACTTC
TRBJ2-7,.,.,TRBV20-1,CSATGHSYEQYF,TGCAGTGCAACTGGACATTCCTACGAGCAGTACTTC
TRBJ2-1,.,TRBD1,TRBV7-9,CASAPPTGTYNEQFF,TGTGCCAGCGCACCCCCGACAGGGACCTACAATGAGCAGTTCTTC
TRBJ2-1,.,.,TRBV7-3,CASSPTRTEEQFF,TGTGCCAGCAGCCCGACCCGGACTGAAGAGCAGTTCTTC
TRBJ2-5,.,.,TRBV6-1,CASSENWAQETQYF,TGTGCCAGCAGTGAAAACTGGGCTCAAGAGACCCAGTACTTC
TRBJ2-5,few,.,TRBV7-2,CASSLDGPPIGTQYF,TGTGCCAGCAGCTTAGACGGACCCCCAATCGGGACCCAGTACTTC
TRBJ2-5,.,TRBD2,TRBV6-2/TRBV6-3,CASSYSGLAGDQETQYF,TGTGCCAGCAGTTACTCAGGCCTAGCGGGGGACCAAGAGACCCAGTACTTC
TRBJ2-7,.,TRBD1,TRBV2,CASRGQSLYEQYF,TGTGCCAGCAGGGGACAGTCCCTCTACGAGCAGTACTTC
TRBJ1-1,.,.,TRBV7-2,CASSSGLRNTEAFF,TGTGCCAGCAGCTCAGGGTTGAGGAACACTGAAGCTTTCTTT
TRBJ2-7,.,TRBD2,TRBV11-2,CASSLEASGTSFYEQYF,TGTGCCAGCAGCTTAGAGGCCTCCGGGACTAGTTTTTACGAGCAGTACTTC
TRBJ2-1,.,.,TRBV7-9,CASSLVLAIGVNEQFF,TGTGCCAGCAGCTTAGTCCTCGCGATAGGGGTCAATGAGCAGTTCTTC
TRBJ2-1,few,TRBD2,TRBV6-2/TRBV6-3,CASSYPTTSGRVYNEQFF,TGTGCCAGCAGTTACCCCACGACTAGCGGGAGAGTCTACAATGAGCAGTTCTTC
TRBJ2-7,once,.,TRBV7-9,CASSLGRGTGEQYF,TGTGCCAGCAGCTTGGGCAGAGGGACGGGGGAGCAGTACTTC